The T cell receptor beta chain under discussion was sequenced for a study of liver allograft versus peripheral blood T cells. Overall study: Repertoires from peripheral blood of liver transplant recipients were compared with those inside their transplanted livers. Study-level results: Repertoires of T cell receptors that resided inside liver allografts reportedly differed from those in peripheral blood.

This clonotype came up a few times. Its specificity is not known. TCRdb recomputed calls from the reads with MiXCR, one row per CDR3 protein. The sample gives about 14,000 distinct CDR3 sequences, 15% to 20% of which show up once; over 10% is in the top ten. Trimming took 2 bases from V and 4 from J; bases not matched to a gene: 1. There are 14 residues in the CDR3. CDR1 SGHDN and CDR2 FVKESK come from the germline V gene. This TCR came from a human patient who had a liver transplant. Some T cells may have come from the graft donor. This sequence joins TRBV14 and TRBJ2-3; 9 nucleotides line up with TRBD1. The CDR3 is CASSQRQGADTQYF. The CDR3 DNA reads as TGTGCCAGCAGCCAAAGACAGGGGGCAGATACGCAGTATTTT.